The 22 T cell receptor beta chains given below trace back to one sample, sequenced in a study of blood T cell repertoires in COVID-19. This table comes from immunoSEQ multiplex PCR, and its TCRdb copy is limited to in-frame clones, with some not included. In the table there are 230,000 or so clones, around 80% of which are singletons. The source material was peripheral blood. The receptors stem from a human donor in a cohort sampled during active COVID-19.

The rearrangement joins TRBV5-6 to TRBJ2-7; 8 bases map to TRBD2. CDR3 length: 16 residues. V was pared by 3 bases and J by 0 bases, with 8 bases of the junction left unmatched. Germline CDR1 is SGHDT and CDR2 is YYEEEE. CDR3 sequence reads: CASSWAGTRSSYEQYF. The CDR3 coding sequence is TGTGCCAGCAGCTGGGCCGGGACTAGGAGCTCCTACGAGCAGTACTTC.

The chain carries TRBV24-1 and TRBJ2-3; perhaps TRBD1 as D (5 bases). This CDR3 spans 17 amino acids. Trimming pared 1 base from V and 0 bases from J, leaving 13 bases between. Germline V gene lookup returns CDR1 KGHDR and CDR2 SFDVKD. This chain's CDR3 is CATSDFRATPSTDTQYF. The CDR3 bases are TGTGCCACCAGTGATTTCAGGGCTACACCTAGCACAGATACGCAGTATTTT.

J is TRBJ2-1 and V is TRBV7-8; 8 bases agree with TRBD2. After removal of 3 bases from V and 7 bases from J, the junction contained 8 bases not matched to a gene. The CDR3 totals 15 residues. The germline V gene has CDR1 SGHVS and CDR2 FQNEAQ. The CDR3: CASSFGLGTRNEQFF. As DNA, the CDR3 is TGTGCCAGCAGCTTTGGCCTGGGGACTAGAAATGAGCAGTTCTTC. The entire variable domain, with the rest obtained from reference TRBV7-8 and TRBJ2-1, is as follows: GAGVSQSPRYKVAKRGQDVALRCDPISGHVSLFWYQQALGQGPEFLTYFQNEAQLDKSGLPSDRFFAERPEGSVSTLKIQRTQQEDSAVYLCASSFGLGTRNEQFFGPGTRLTVL.

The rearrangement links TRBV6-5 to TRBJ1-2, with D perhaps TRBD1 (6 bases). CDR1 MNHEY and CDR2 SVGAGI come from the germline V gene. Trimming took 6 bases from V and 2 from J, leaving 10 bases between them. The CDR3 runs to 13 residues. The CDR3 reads CASRADRNYGYTF. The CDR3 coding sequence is TGTGCCAGCAGGGCCGACAGGAACTATGGCTACACCTTC.

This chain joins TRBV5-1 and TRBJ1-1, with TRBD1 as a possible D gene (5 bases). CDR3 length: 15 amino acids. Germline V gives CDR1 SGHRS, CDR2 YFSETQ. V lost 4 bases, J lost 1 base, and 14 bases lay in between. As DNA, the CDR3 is TGCGCCAGCAGCCTCATATTGGGGGGGAACACTGAAGCTTTCTTT. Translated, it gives CASSLILGGNTEAFF.

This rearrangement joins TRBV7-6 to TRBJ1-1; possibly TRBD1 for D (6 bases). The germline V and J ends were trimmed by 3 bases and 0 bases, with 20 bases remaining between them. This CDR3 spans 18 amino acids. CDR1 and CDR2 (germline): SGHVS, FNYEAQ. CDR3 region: CASSLDPATGSMNTEAFF. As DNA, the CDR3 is TGTGCCAGCAGCTTGGATCCCGCGACAGGAAGTATGAACACTGAAGCTTTCTTT.

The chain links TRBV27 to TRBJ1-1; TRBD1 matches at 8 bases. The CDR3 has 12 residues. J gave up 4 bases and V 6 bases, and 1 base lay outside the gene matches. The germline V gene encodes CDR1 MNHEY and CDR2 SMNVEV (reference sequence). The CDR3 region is CASRTGATEAFF. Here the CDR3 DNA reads TGTGCCAGCAGGACAGGGGCCACTGAAGCTTTCTTT.

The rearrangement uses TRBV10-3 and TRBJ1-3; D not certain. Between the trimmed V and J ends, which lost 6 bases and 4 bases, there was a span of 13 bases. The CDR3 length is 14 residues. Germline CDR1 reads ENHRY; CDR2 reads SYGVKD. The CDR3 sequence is CAISDTAVGNTIYF. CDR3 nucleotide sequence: TGTGCCATCAGCGATACAGCGGTGGGAAACACCATATATTTT.

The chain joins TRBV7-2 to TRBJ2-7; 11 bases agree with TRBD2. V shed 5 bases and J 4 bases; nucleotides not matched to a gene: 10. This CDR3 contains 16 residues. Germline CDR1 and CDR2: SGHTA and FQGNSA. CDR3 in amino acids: CASSLRRTSGPYEQYF. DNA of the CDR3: TGTGCCAGCAGCCTAAGGAGGACTAGCGGGCCTTACGAGCAGTACTTC.

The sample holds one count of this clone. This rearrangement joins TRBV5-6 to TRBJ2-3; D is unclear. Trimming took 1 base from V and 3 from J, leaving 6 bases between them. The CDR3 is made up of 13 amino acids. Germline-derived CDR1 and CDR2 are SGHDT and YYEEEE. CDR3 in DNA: TGTGCCAGCAGCTTGTCCCGGACAGATACGCAGTATTTT. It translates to CASSLSRTDTQYF.

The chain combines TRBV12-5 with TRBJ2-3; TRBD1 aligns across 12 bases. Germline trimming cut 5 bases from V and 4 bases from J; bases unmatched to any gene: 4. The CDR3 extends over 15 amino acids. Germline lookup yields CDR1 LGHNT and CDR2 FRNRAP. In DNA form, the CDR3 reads TGTGCTAGTGGTCCCGGGACAGGGGGCGCAGATACGCAGTATTTT. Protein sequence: CASGPGTGGADTQYF.

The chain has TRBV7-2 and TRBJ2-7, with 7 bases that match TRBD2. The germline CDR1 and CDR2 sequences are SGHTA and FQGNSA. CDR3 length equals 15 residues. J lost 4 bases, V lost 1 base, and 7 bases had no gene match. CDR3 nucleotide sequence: TGTGCCAGCAGCTTAGATCGTAGTAGCGGGTACGAGCAGTACTTC. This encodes CASSLDRSSGYEQYF.

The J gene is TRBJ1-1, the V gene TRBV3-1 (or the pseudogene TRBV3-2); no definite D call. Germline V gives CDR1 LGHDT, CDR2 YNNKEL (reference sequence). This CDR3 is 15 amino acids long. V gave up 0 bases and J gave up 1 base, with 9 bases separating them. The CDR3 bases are TGTGCCAGCAGCCAAGAGGGAGGCTCGAACACTGAAGCTTTCTTT. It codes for CASSQEGGSNTEAFF.

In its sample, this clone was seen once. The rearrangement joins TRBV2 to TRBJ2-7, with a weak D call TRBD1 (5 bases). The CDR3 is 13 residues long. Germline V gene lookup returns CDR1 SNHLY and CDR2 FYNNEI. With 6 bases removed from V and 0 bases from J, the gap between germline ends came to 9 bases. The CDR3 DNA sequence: TGTGCCAGCAGGAAGACAGTCTCCTACGAGCAGTACTTC. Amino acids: CASRKTVSYEQYF.

The chain's CDR3 is CASSYSSQDYGYTF. CDR3 DNA: TGTGCCAGCAGTTACTCCAGTCAGGACTATGGCTACACCTTC. The chain is built from TRBV6-5 and TRBJ1-2; D is unresolved. With 0 bases removed from V and 3 bases from J, the gap between germline ends came to 8 bases. This CDR3 comprises 14 residues. Germline V gives CDR1 MNHEY, CDR2 SVGAGI.

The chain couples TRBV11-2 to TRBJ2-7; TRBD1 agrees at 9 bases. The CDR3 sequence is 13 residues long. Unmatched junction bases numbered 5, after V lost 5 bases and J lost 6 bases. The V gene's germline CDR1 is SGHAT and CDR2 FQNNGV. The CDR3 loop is CASSRDRGSEQYF. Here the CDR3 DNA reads TGTGCCAGCAGCCGCGACAGGGGGAGCGAGCAGTACTTC.

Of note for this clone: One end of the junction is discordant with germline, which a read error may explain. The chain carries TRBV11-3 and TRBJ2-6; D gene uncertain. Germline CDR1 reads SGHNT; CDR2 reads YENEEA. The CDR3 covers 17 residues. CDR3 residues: CASSLETFSSGANVLTF. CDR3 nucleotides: TGTGCCAGCAGCCTAGAGACTTTCAGCTCTGGGGCCAACGTCCTGACTTTC.

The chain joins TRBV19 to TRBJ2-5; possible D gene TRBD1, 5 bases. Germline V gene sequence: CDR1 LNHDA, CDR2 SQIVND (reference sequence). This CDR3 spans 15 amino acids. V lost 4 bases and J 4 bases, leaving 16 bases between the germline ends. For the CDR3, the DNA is TGTGCCAGTAGTAACGTGGCAGGGTGGGGAGAGACCCAGTACTTC. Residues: CASSNVAGWGETQYF.

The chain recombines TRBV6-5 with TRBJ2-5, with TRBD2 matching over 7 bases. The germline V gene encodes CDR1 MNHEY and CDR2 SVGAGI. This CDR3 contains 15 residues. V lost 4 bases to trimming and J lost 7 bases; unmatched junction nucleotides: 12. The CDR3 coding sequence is TGTGCCAGCAGTTCCCGTTCGGGAGGCCCTTCGACCCAGTACTTC. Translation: CASSSRSGGPSTQYF.

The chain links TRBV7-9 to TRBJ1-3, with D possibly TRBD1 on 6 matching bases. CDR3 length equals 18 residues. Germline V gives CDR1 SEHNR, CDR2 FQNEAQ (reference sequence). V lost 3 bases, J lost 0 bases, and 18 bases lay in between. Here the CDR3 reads CASSFTRDIWGSGNTIYF. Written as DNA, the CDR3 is TGTGCCAGCAGCTTTACTCGGGACATATGGGGCTCTGGAAACACCATATATTTT.

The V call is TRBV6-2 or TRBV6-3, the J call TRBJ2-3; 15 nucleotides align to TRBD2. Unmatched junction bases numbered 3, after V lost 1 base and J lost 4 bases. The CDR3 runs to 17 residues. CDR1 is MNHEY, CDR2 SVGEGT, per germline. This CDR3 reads CASSYLGLAGGPDTQYF. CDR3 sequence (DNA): TGTGCCAGCAGTTACTTAGGACTAGCGGGAGGGCCAGATACGCAGTATTTT.

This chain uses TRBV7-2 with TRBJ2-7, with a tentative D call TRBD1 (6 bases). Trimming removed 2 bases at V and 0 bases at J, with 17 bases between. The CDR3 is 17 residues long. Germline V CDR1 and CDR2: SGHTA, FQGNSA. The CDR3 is CASSLYRGTPSSYEQYF. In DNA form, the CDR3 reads TGTGCCAGCAGCTTATATAGGGGGACCCCGAGCTCCTACGAGCAGTACTTC. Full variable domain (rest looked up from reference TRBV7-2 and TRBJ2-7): GAGVSQSPSNKVTEKGKDVELRCDPISGHTALYWYRQSLGQGLEFLIYFQGNSAPDKSGLPSDRFSAERTGGSVSTLTIQRTQQEDSAVYLCASSLYRGTPSSYEQYFGPGTRLTVT.